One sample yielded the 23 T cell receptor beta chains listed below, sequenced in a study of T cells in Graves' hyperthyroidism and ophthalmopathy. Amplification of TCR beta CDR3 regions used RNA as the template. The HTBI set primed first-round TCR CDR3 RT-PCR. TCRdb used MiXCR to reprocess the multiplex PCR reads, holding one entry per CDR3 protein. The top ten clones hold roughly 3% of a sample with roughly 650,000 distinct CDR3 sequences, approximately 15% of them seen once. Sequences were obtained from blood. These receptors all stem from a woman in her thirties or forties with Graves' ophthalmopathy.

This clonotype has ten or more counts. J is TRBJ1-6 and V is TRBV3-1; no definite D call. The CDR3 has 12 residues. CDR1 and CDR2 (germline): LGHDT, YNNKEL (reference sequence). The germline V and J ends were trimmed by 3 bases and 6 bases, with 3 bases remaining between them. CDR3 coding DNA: TGTGCCAGCAGCCACGTTAATTCACCCCTCCACTTT. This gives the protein CASSHVNSPLHF. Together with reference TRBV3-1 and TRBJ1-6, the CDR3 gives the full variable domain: DTAVSQTPKYLVTQMGNDKSIKCEQNLGHDTMYWYKQDSKKFLKIMFSYNNKELIINETVPNRFSPKSPDKAHLNLHINSLELGDSAVYFCASSHVNSPLHFGNGTRLTVT.

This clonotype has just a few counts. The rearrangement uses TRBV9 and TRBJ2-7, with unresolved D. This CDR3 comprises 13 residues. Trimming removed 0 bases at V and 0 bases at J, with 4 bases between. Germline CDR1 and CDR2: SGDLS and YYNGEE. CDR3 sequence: CASSVGDSYEQYF. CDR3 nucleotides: TGTGCCAGCAGCGTAGGGGACTCCTACGAGCAGTACTTC.

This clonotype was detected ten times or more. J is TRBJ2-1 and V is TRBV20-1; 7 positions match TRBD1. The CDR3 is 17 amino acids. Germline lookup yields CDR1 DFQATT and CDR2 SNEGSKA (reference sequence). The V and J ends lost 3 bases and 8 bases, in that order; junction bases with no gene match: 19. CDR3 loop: CSASLLPSEGANYEQFF. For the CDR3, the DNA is TGCAGTGCTAGTCTCCTCCCTAGTGAGGGGGCAAATTATGAGCAGTTCTTC.

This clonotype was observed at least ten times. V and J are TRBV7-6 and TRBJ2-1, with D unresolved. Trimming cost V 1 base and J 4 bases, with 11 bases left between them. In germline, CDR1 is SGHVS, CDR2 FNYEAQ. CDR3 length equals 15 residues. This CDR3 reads CASSLEPSRYNEQFF. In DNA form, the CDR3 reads TGTGCCAGCAGCTTAGAGCCCTCTAGGTACAATGAGCAGTTCTTC.

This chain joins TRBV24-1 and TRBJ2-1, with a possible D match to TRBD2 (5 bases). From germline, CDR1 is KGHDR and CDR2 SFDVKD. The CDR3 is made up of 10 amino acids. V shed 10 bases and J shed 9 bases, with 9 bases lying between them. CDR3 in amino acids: CATERAEQFF. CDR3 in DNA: TGTGCCACAGAGAGGGCTGAGCAGTTCTTC.

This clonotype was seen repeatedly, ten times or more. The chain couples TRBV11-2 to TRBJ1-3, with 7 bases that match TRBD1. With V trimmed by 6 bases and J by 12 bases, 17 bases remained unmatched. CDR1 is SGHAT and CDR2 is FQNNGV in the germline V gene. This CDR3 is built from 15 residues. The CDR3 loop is CASSFFDSLHRGIYF. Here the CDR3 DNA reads TGTGCCAGCAGTTTTTTTGACAGTTTGCACAGGGGCATATATTTT.

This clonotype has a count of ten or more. The CDR3 loop is CASSGTPLPGTAKSNYGYTF. DNA of the CDR3: TGTGCCAGCAGTGGTACACCTCTACCAGGGACAGCTAAATCTAACTATGGCTACACCTTC. The V call is TRBV6-1, the J call TRBJ1-2; the match to TRBD1 covers 7 bases. This CDR3 region has 20 residues. V shed 4 bases, J shed 0 bases, and the junction held 20 bases outside the gene matches. Germline CDR1 and CDR2: MNHNS and SASEGT.

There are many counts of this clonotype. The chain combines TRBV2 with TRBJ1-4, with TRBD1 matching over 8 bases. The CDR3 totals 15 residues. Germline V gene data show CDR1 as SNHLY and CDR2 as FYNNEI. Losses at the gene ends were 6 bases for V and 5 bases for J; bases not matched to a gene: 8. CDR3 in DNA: TGTGCCAGCAGGGCCCGACAGGGGCTGAATGAAAAACTGTTTTTT. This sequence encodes CASRARQGLNEKLFF.

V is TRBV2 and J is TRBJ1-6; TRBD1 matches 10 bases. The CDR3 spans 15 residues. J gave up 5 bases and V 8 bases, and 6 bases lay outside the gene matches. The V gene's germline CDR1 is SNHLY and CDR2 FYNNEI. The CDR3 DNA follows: TGTGCCAGCCGGGACAGGGGAGACCATAATTCACCCCTCCACTTT. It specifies CASRDRGDHNSPLHF.

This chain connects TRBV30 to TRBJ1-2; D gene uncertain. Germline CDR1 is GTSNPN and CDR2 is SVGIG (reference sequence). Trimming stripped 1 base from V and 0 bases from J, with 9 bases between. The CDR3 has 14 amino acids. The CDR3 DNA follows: TGTGCCTGGAGTGCGGCCAGCGCTAACTATGGCTACACCTTC. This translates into CAWSAASANYGYTF.

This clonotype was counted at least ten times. The CDR3 sequence: CSAIGWTGRNEQFF. The CDR3 nucleotides read TGCAGTGCTATTGGCTGGACAGGGAGGAATGAGCAGTTCTTC. The rearrangement links TRBV20-1 to TRBJ2-1, with 8 bases aligning to TRBD1. This CDR3 contains 14 residues. Germline CDR1 DFQATT, CDR2 SNEGSKA (reference sequence). The V segment lost 4 bases and the J segment 7 bases; nucleotides outside the gene matches: 9.

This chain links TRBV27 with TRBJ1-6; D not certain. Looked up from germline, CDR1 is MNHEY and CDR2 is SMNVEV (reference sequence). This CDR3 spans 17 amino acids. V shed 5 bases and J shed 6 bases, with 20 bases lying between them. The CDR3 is CASSLYQPGAVNSPLHF. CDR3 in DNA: TGTGCCAGCAGTCTCTACCAGCCGGGTGCAGTTAATTCACCCCTCCACTTT.

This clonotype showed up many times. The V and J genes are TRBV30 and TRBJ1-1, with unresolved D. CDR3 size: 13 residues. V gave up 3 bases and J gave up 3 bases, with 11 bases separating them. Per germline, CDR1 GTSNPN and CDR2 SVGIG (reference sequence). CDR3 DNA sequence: TGTGCCTGGAGGAGAATGGCGGACACTGAAGCTTTCTTT. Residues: CAWRRMADTEAFF. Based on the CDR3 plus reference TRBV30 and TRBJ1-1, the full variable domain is SQTIHQWPATLVQPVGSPLSLECTVEGTSNPNLYWYRQAAGRGLQLLFYSVGIGQISSEVPQNLSASRPQDRQFILSSKKLLLSDSGFYLCAWRRMADTEAFFGQGTRLTVV.

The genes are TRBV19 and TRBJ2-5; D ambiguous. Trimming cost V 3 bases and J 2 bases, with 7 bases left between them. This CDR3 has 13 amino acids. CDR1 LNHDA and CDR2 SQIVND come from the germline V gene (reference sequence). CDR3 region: CASSMWYQETQYF. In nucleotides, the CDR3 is TGTGCCAGTAGTATGTGGTATCAAGAGACCCAGTACTTC. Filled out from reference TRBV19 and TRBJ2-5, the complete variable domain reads DGGITQSPKYLFRKEGQNVTLSCEQNLNHDAMYWYRQDPGQGLRLIYYSQIVNDFQKGDIAEGYSVSREKKESFPLTVTSAQKNPTAFYLCASSMWYQETQYFGPGTRLLVL.

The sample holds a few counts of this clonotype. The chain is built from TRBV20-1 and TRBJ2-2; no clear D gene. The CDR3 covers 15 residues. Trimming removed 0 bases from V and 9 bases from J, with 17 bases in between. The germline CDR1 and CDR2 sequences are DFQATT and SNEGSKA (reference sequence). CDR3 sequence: CSARDLKYAVRELFF. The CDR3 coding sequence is TGCAGTGCTAGAGACCTGAAGTATGCGGTTCGGGAGCTGTTTTTT.

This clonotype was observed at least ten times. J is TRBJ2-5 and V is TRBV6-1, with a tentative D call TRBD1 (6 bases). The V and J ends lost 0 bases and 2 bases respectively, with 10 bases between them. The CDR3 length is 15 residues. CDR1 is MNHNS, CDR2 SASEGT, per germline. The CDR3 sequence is CASSEALGTQETQYF. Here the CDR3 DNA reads TGTGCCAGCAGTGAAGCGCTGGGGACACAAGAGACCCAGTACTTC.

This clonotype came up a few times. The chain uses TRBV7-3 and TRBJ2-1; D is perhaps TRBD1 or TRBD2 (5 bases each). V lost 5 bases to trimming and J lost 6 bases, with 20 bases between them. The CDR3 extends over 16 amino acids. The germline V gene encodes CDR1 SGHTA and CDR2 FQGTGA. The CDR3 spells CASSQRSGPQVNEQFF. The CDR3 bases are TGTGCCAGCAGCCAACGCTCGGGACCTCAGGTCAATGAGCAGTTCTTC.

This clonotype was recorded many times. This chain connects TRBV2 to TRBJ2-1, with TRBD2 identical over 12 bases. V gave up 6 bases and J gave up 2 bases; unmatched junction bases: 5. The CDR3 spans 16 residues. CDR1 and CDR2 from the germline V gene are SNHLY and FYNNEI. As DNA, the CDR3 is TGTGCCAGCAGACGAGGACTAGCGGGGCCCTACAATGAGCAGTTCTTC. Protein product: CASRRGLAGPYNEQFF. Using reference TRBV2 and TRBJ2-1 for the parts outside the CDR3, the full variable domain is EPEVTQTPSHQVTQMGQEVILRCVPISNHLYFYWYRQILGQKVEFLVSFYNNEISEKSEIFDDQFSVERPDGSNFTLKIRSTKLEDSAMYFCASRRGLAGPYNEQFFGPGTRLTVL.

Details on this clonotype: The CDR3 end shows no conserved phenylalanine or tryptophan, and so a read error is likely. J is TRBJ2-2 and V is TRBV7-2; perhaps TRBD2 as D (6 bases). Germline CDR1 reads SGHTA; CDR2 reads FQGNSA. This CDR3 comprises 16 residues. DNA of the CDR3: TGTGCCAGCAGCTCCTCCGGGACTTTGAACACCCGGGAGCTGTTTCTT. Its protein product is CASSSSGTLNTRELFL.

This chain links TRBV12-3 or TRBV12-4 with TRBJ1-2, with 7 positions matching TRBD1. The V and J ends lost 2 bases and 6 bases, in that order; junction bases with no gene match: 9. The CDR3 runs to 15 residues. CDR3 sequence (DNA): TGTGCCAGCAGTTTATTTAGAGGGGGCGAGAATGGCTACACCTTC. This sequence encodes CASSLFRGGENGYTF.

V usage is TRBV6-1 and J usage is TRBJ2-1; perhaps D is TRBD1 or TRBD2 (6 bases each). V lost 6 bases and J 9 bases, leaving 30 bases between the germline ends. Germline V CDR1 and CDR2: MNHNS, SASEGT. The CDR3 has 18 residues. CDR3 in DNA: TGTGCCAGCAGAAATGTTTTAATCTCAGGAGGCGGAGGGGGTGAGCAGTTCTTC. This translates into CASRNVLISGGGGGEQFF.

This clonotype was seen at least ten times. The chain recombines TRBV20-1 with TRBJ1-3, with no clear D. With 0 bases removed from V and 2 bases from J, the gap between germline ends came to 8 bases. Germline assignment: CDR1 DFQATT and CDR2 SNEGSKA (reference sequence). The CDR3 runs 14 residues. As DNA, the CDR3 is TGCAGTGCTAGAGACCCGATAGCTGGAAACACCATATATTTT. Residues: CSARDPIAGNTIYF.

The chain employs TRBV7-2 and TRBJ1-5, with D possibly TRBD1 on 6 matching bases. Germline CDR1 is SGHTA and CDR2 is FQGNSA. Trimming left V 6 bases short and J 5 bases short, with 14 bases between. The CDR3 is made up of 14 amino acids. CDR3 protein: CASSFRGADQPQHF. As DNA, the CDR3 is TGTGCCAGCAGTTTCCGGGGGGCGGATCAGCCCCAGCATTTT.